Sequencing of this T cell receptor beta chain was carried out in a study of shared clonotypes between healthy human individuals. On the study more broadly: Used for every donor were three CD4 naive, three CD4 memory, two CD8 naive and one CD8 memory plate.

Here immunoSEQ multiplex PCR was the method, and the copy in TCRdb shows in-frame clones only, minus some. The table lists some 1,600,000 clones, about 98% of them singletons. Whole-study results and caveats: The study sampled only blood, and tissue repertoires likely differ.

The V and J ends lost 1 base and 4 bases respectively, with 9 bases between them. The CDR3 has 13 amino acids. CDR1 is SGHDT, CDR2 YYEEEE, per germline. As to this clone: As yet, its antigen is unknown.

This receptor was identified in a young man in good health. The chain links TRBV5-6 to TRBJ2-7; D might be TRBD1 (5 bases). Sequenced input: naive CD4+ T cells sorted from blood. Subset here: CD45RA+ positively selected. CDR3: CASSLQGRYEQYF. As DNA, the CDR3 is TGTGCCAGCAGCTTGCAGGGCAGGTACGAGCAGTACTTC.